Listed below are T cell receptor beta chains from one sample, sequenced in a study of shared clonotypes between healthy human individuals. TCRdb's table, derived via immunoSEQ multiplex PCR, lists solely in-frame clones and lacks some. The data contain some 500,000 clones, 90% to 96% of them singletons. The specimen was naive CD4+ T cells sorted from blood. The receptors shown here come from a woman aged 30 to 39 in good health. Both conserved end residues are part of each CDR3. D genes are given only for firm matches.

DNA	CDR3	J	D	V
TGTGCCAGTAAACTCACGGGGACGGCAGAAAAACTGTTTTTT	CASKLTGTAEKLFF	TRBJ1-4	NA	TRBV19
TGCAGCGTTGAAGAAGGGTATACCATATATTTT	CSVEEGYTIYF	TRBJ1-3	NA	TRBV29-1
TGTGCCAGCAGCGTATCTGGACTAGCGGGCGATGAGCAGTTCTTC	CASSVSGLAGDEQFF	TRBJ2-1	TRBD2	TRBV9
TGCGCCAGCACGGAGAGCGGGGCATTTGGGGAGCTGTTTTTT	CASTESGAFGELFF	TRBJ2-2	TRBD2	TRBV5-1
TGTGCCAGCAGCCCGCAACTAGCGGGGGACTACAATGAGCAGTTCTTC	CASSPQLAGDYNEQFF	TRBJ2-1	TRBD2	TRBV11-2
TGTGCCAGCTCACCACTAAGTGGGAGAGCCAATCAGCCCCAGCATTTT	CASSPLSGRANQPQHF	TRBJ1-5	NA	TRBV18
TGTGCCAGCAGTGAAAGATTACTGGCCTACGAGCAGTACTTC	CASSERLLAYEQYF	TRBJ2-7	NA	TRBV2
TGCAGCGTTGATTCTAGCGGGAGGTCGGGGAGCTCCTACAATGAGCAGTTCTTC	CSVDSSGRSGSSYNEQFF	TRBJ2-1	TRBD2	TRBV29-1
TGTGCCTGGAGTTCGGACAGGAATAGCAATCAGCCCCAGCATTTT	CAWSSDRNSNQPQHF	TRBJ1-5	TRBD1	TRBV30
TGTGCCAGCAGCATGACCGGGGGGGCGGCCACCGGGGAGCTGTTTTTT	CASSMTGGAATGELFF	TRBJ2-2	TRBD2	TRBV7-9
TGCGCCAGCAGCCAATACGTCTCCCTAGCGGGACCCGACTACGAGCAGTACTTC	CASSQYVSLAGPDYEQYF	TRBJ2-7	TRBD2	TRBV4-1
TGTGCCAGCAGCCTCGACAGGATAGCCAAAAACATTCAGTACTTC	CASSLDRIAKNIQYF	TRBJ2-4	NA	TRBV7-8
TGCGCCAGCAGCGGGGAGGTCGAGCAGTACTTC	CASSGEVEQYF	TRBJ2-7	NA	TRBV5-1
TGCGCCAGCAGCTCCCTTCTAGCGGGAGGGCCTAGCGGGGAGCTGTTTTTT	CASSSLLAGGPSGELFF	TRBJ2-2	TRBD2	TRBV5-1
TGTGCCAGCAAGCGGGAGGCGGACCCCTACGAGCAGTACTTC	CASKREADPYEQYF	TRBJ2-7	TRBD2	TRBV2
TGTGCCAGCAGCCTAGCGGGACAAACCGGGGAGCTGTTTTTT	CASSLAGQTGELFF	TRBJ2-2	TRBD2	TRBV9